Listed below are T cell receptor beta chains from one sample, sequenced in a study of blood T cell repertoires in COVID-19. Only in-frame clones appear in the TCRdb table, and some are missing; sequencing was by immunoSEQ multiplex PCR. The sample contains 200,000 to 250,000 clones, about nine tenths of which appear only once. The specimen was peripheral blood. The source of these receptors is a woman in her thirties or forties with acute or convalescent COVID-19. Each CDR3 is given without its conserved first and last residue. Each record gives: CDR3 protein, V gene, D gene, J gene. D genes are given only for firm matches.

ASSGGMGDYGYT | TRBV7-6 | - | TRBJ1-2
ASSLDPPGITTTNEKLF | TRBV11-2 | - | TRBJ1-4
ASSVGQGRETQY | TRBV9 | - | TRBJ2-5
ASSWGVNYGYT | TRBV5-1 | - | TRBJ1-2
ASSDQDRGRPPNYGYT | TRBV19 | TRBD1 | TRBJ1-2
ASLGGLNTEAF | TRBV19 | TRBD1 | TRBJ1-1
ASNMGQGNTEAF | TRBV27 | TRBD1 | TRBJ1-1
ASSLCQVDEQF | TRBV7-9 | - | TRBJ2-1
ASSPTGGGNQPQH | TRBV27 | - | TRBJ1-5
ASRRSGVAVTEAF | TRBV4-1 | - | TRBJ1-1
ASSLAGTGSNSPLH | TRBV7-2 | TRBD1 | TRBJ1-6
ASSSPDRTTEAF | TRBV27 | - | TRBJ1-1
ASSTPASGGASGANVLT | TRBV5-1 | TRBD2 | TRBJ2-6
ASSQTSLTGWTNEKLF | TRBV14 | - | TRBJ1-4
ASSESVYGYT | TRBV6-4 | - | TRBJ1-2
ASSVGTGASYGYT | TRBV9 | TRBD1 | TRBJ1-2
ASSISGRAEETQY | TRBV21-1 | - | TRBJ2-5
ASSLELAGPGRRETQY | TRBV5-4 | TRBD2 | TRBJ2-5
ASSLGPANSPLH | TRBV11-3 | - | TRBJ1-6
ASSPDRRNTIY | TRBV7-2 | TRBD1 | TRBJ1-3
ASSLQNYGYT | TRBV28 | - | TRBJ1-2
ASSSTSDSSYNEQF | TRBV7-7 | - | TRBJ2-1
ASSRRYRGGNTIY | TRBV11-2 | TRBD1 | TRBJ1-3
AITGNRGTEAF | TRBV10-3 | - | TRBJ1-1
ASSSVSFAQRTEAF | TRBV27 | - | TRBJ1-1
ARKGEGVPETQY | TRBV23-1 | - | TRBJ2-5
ASSLRSSFQGENTEAF | TRBV18 | TRBD1 | TRBJ1-1
ASGTPNSGNTIY | TRBV19 | - | TRBJ1-3
ASSWGGLTF | TRBV19 | - | TRBJ1-1
ASSPRATNEKLF | TRBV7-9 | - | TRBJ1-4
ASSTGSGGYT | TRBV6-5 | - | TRBJ1-2
ASSEGRSGNTIY | TRBV5-1 | - | TRBJ1-3
ASRAPYTGELF | TRBV6-4 | - | TRBJ2-2
TSSQGGGWF | TRBV1 | - | TRBJ2-1
ASNTVPSGNTIY | TRBV5-1 | - | TRBJ1-3
ASSLGTSGGLANTGELF | TRBV5-1 | TRBD2 | TRBJ2-2
ASGISGNTEAF | TRBV6-5 | - | TRBJ1-1
ASSIRQHREYSPLH | TRBV19 | - | TRBJ1-6
ASSLGWEAVVDIQY | TRBV7-2 | - | TRBJ2-4
ASSWDSVSNQPQH | TRBV18 | TRBD1 | TRBJ1-5
ASSLRRAESPLH | TRBV7-8 | - | TRBJ1-6
ASGERTGLTGELF | TRBV12-5 | TRBD1 | TRBJ2-2
ASSQRGSRINTGELF | TRBV3-1/TRBV3-2 | - | TRBJ2-2
SVEGTGVVYGYT | TRBV29-1 | TRBD1 | TRBJ1-2
ASSTGTGRTDTQY | TRBV9 | TRBD1 | TRBJ2-3
ASMKTAYTEAF | TRBV7-2 | - | TRBJ1-1